The 30 T cell receptor beta chains reported below all come from one sample, sequenced in a study of blood T cell repertoires in COVID-19. Only in-frame clones appear in the TCRdb table, and some are missing; sequencing was by immunoSEQ multiplex PCR. The data contain approximately 470,000 clones, approximately 86% of them seen just once; the ten biggest clones take up roughly 0.7%. The sequenced material came from PBMCs or T cells enriched from blood (not recorded which). The receptors were sampled from a woman between 18 and 29 years old who had recovered from COVID-19.

V usage is TRBV18 and J usage is TRBJ2-7, with TRBD2 matching over 7 bases. The CDR3 spans 17 residues. Germline V gene data show CDR1 as KGHSH and CDR2 as LQKENI. The V and J ends lost 2 bases and 0 bases, in that order; junction bases with no gene match: 10. CDR3 region: CASSPRVSVAGSYEQYF. CDR3 bases: TGTGCCAGCTCACCAAGGGTGTCGGTAGCGGGCTCCTACGAGCAGTACTTC.

This chain connects TRBV5-5 to TRBJ1-1; 9 nucleotides line up with TRBD1. The V segment lost 0 bases and the J segment 2 bases; nucleotides outside the gene matches: 8. CDR1 and CDR2 from the germline V gene are SGHKS and YYEKEE (reference sequence). The CDR3 is made up of 17 amino acids. The CDR3 DNA is TGTGCCAGCAGCTTGGTTCCCGGGACAGGGTTCAACACTGAAGCTTTCTTT. Its protein product is CASSLVPGTGFNTEAFF.

The gene calls are TRBV7-9 and TRBJ2-2; D is unresolved. Germline V lookup: CDR1 SEHNR, CDR2 FQNEAQ (reference sequence). This CDR3 is 13 amino acids long. V was shortened by 7 bases and J by 6 bases, with 12 bases between the two germline ends. The CDR3 nucleotides read TGTGCCAGCACCCTAACCTCTCCCGGGGAGCTGTTTTTT. This sequence encodes CASTLTSPGELFF. The full variable domain, completed using reference TRBV7-9 and TRBJ2-2, is DTGVSQNPRHKITKRGQNVTFRCDPISEHNRLYWYRQTLGQGPEFLTYFQNEAQLEKSRLLSDRFSAERPKGSFSTLEIQRTEQGDSAMYLCASTLTSPGELFFGEGSRLTVL.

This sequence joins TRBV5-1 and TRBJ1-1, with TRBD1 matching 9 bases. The CDR3 is 15 residues long. Per the germline V gene, CDR1 is SGHRS and CDR2 is YFSETQ. Trimming took 7 bases from V and 7 from J; bases not matched to a gene: 14. This CDR3 reads CASWPPTGTGSEAFF. In DNA, the CDR3 is TGCGCCAGCTGGCCACCAACCGGGACAGGGAGTGAAGCTTTCTTT.

The rearrangement joins TRBV11-2 to TRBJ2-1; 9 nucleotides align to TRBD2. V gave up 4 bases and J gave up 7 bases; unmatched junction bases: 11. The CDR3 has 16 residues. Germline V lookup: CDR1 SGHAT, CDR2 FQNNGV. The CDR3: CASSYQGGGAFNEQFF. DNA for the CDR3: TGTGCCAGCAGCTACCAAGGCGGGGGGGCCTTTAATGAGCAGTTCTTC.

V and J are TRBV2 and TRBJ2-3; 13 nucleotides line up with TRBD2. Germline assignment: CDR1 SNHLY and CDR2 FYNNEI. This CDR3 region has 18 residues. Trimming took 4 bases from V and 2 from J; bases not matched to a gene: 9. CDR3: CASSVLPTSGGNTDTQYF. The DNA for the CDR3 is TGTGCCAGCAGTGTACTCCCGACTAGCGGGGGGAACACAGATACGCAGTATTTT.

This rearrangement joins TRBV19 to TRBJ1-6; D may be TRBD1 (5 bases). CDR3 length equals 14 residues. Per the germline V gene, CDR1 is LNHDA and CDR2 is SQIVND (reference sequence). The V and J ends lost 9 bases and 7 bases respectively, with 16 bases between them. CDR3 region: CASREDRSNSPLHF. For the CDR3, the DNA is TGTGCCAGCCGAGAAGACAGATCCAATTCACCCCTCCACTTT.

The chain combines TRBV2 with TRBJ2-5; D may be TRBD2 (7 bases). Germline CDR1 reads SNHLY; CDR2 reads FYNNEI. V was trimmed by 7 bases and J by 4 bases, leaving 10 bases between them. The CDR3 is 12 amino acids. CDR3 sequence (DNA): TGTGCCAGCAAGGGGGAGGGAGAGACCCAGTACTTC. Encoded protein: CASKGEGETQYF.

The chain combines TRBV28 with TRBJ2-1; D is perhaps TRBD1 (6 bases). The CDR3 has 17 residues. Germline V lookup: CDR1 MDHEN, CDR2 SYDVKM. V lost 0 bases and J 5 bases, leaving 17 bases between the germline ends. The CDR3 sequence is CASSLWTDSWENNEQFF. The CDR3 nucleotides are TGTGCCAGCAGTTTATGGACGGACAGCTGGGAGAACAATGAGCAGTTCTTC.

The V and J genes are TRBV30 and TRBJ2-7; D is uncertain. Germline V lookup: CDR1 GTSNPN, CDR2 SVGIG (reference sequence). The CDR3 runs 12 residues. The ends were cut back, 2 bases at V and 1 base at J, with 6 bases in the middle. Here the CDR3 DNA reads TGTGCCTGGAGTTTCGTTTCCTACGAGCAGTACTTC. Translation gives CAWSFVSYEQYF.

The chain couples TRBV27 to TRBJ2-7, with 9 bases matching TRBD1. Per the germline V gene, CDR1 is MNHEY and CDR2 is SMNVEV (reference sequence). The CDR3 is made up of 15 amino acids. The V gene end was trimmed by 3 bases and the J gene end by 5 bases; junction bases not matched to a gene: 8. The CDR3, as DNA: TGTGCCAGCAGTTTGTTCGACAGGGGGGGTCACGAGCAGTACTTC. Its protein product is CASSLFDRGGHEQYF.

The V call is TRBV4-2, the J call TRBJ1-2; D possibly corresponds to TRBD1 (5 bases). Deletions cut 1 base from V and 3 bases from J, with 9 bases between. The CDR3 contains 14 residues. Looked up from germline, CDR1 is LGHNA and CDR2 is YNFKEQ. CDR3 loop: CASSQVRDDYGYTF. CDR3 nucleotides: TGTGCCAGCAGCCAAGTCAGGGATGACTATGGCTACACCTTC.

Points on this clone: The sample contains more than one DNA sequence encoding this CDR3. The rearrangement uses TRBV12-3 or TRBV12-4 and TRBJ1-1; D gene ambiguous. CDR3 length: 13 amino acids. Deletions cut 4 bases from V and 0 bases from J, with 6 bases between. This chain's CDR3 is CASSSYMNTEAFF. CDR3 DNA: TGTGCCAGCAGTTCTTACATGAACACTGAAGCTTTCTTT.

The gene calls are TRBV12-3 or TRBV12-4 and TRBJ2-5; maybe TRBD2 (7 bases). V lost 1 base and J lost 7, with 10 bases in between. The CDR3 is made up of 13 amino acids. The CDR3 DNA follows: TGTGCCAGCAGTTTAGGGGGGGGCGGGACCCAGTACTTC. It translates to CASSLGGGGTQYF.

The chain is built from TRBV5-6 and TRBJ2-1; 13 positions match TRBD2. V gave up 4 bases and J gave up 5 bases; unmatched junction bases: 9. Looked up from germline, CDR1 is SGHDT and CDR2 is YYEEEE. This CDR3 has 17 amino acids. CDR3 sequence (DNA): TGTGCCAGCAGCACGCGGCCCGGACTAGCGGGAGACAATGAGCAGTTCTTC. Protein sequence: CASSTRPGLAGDNEQFF. Combining the CDR3 with reference TRBV5-6 and TRBJ2-1 gives the whole variable domain DAGVTQSPTHLIKTRGQQVTLRCSPKSGHDTVSWYQQALGQGPQFIFQYYEEEERQRGNFPDRFSGHQFPNYSSELNVNALLLGDSALYLCASSTRPGLAGDNEQFFGPGTRLTVL.

The chain links TRBV9 to TRBJ2-2, with 7 bases matching TRBD1. Germline trimming cut 0 bases from V and 3 bases from J; bases unmatched to any gene: 2. Germline loops: CDR1 SGDLS, CDR2 YYNGEE. This CDR3 spans 15 amino acids. CDR3 in amino acids: CASSVEGADTGELFF. The CDR3 nucleotides are TGTGCCAGCAGCGTAGAGGGGGCAGACACCGGGGAGCTGTTTTTT.

The rearrangement links TRBV5-4 to TRBJ2-1, with 8 bases aligning to TRBD1. V dropped 4 bases and J dropped 0; count of bases not matched to a gene: 6. The CDR3 is made up of 16 amino acids. Germline V gene lookup returns CDR1 SGHNT and CDR2 YYREEE (reference sequence). CDR3 residues: CASSTGTGSSYNEQFF. The DNA of the CDR3 is TGTGCCAGCAGCACGGGGACAGGAAGCTCCTACAATGAGCAGTTCTTC.

This chain links TRBV3-1 (or the pseudogene TRBV3-2) with TRBJ2-3, with 10 bases fitting TRBD2. Germline-derived CDR1 and CDR2 are LGHDT and YNNKEL (reference sequence). The CDR3 covers 16 residues. J gave up 8 bases and V 3 bases, and 11 bases lay outside the gene matches. The CDR3 nucleotides read TGTGCCAGCAGCCAGCTAACTAGCGGGGTTAATTCTACGCAGTATTTT. Its translation is CASSQLTSGVNSTQYF.

This chain links TRBV18 with TRBJ2-1; 9 bases agree with TRBD1. V shed 3 bases and J 2 bases; nucleotides not matched to a gene: 5. The CDR3 runs 16 residues. CDR1 is KGHSH and CDR2 is LQKENI in the germline V gene. This chain's CDR3 is CASSPSGTGTYNEQFF. The DNA of the CDR3 is TGTGCCAGCTCACCGTCCGGGACAGGGACCTACAATGAGCAGTTCTTC. The full variable domain, in which reference TRBV18 and TRBJ2-1 provide the parts outside the CDR3, is NAGVMQNPRHLVRRRGQEARLRCSPMKGHSHVYWYRQLPEEGLKFMVYLQKENIIDESGMPKERFSAEFPKEGPSILRIQQVVRGDSAAYFCASSPSGTGTYNEQFFGPGTRLTVL.

This sequence joins TRBV5-1 and TRBJ1-1, with a possible D match to TRBD1 (6 bases). The CDR3 has 14 amino acids. CDR1 is SGHRS and CDR2 is YFSETQ in the germline V gene. V lost 3 bases and J 3 bases, leaving 12 bases between the germline ends. CDR3 nucleotide sequence: TGCGCCAGCAGCTCAACTACAGGGTACACTGAAGCTTTCTTT. It encodes CASSSTTGYTEAFF.

This clone appeared a few times. This rearrangement joins TRBV7-6 to TRBJ1-1; D is possibly TRBD1 (5 bases). This CDR3 region has 18 residues. Germline CDR1 SGHVS, CDR2 FNYEAQ. Deletions cut 0 bases from V and 1 base from J, with 18 bases between. As DNA, the CDR3 is TGTGCCAGCAGCTTAGCCAGGGAGCGGGGACGGGGGAACACTGAAGCTTTCTTT. It is translated as CASSLARERGRGNTEAFF.

The rearrangement links TRBV28 to TRBJ2-6, with D unresolved. CDR3 length: 16 amino acids. Germline V gives CDR1 MDHEN, CDR2 SYDVKM. With 5 bases removed from V and 0 bases from J, the gap between germline ends came to 11 bases. CDR3 nucleotides: TGTGCCAGCAGTCCCCCTAAAACCTCTGGGGCCAACGTCCTGACTTTC. It translates to CASSPPKTSGANVLTF.

The V gene is TRBV3-1 (or the pseudogene TRBV3-2), the J gene TRBJ1-4; D not certain. V was shortened by 0 bases and J by 8 bases, with 10 bases between the two germline ends. Germline V gene lookup returns CDR1 LGHDT and CDR2 YNNKEL (reference sequence). This CDR3 contains 14 residues. The CDR3 reads CASSQDPEGEKLFF. The CDR3 DNA sequence: TGTGCCAGCAGCCAAGATCCCGAGGGAGAAAAACTGTTTTTT.

Of note for this clone: Within the sample, other DNA sequences also encode this same CDR3. V gene TRBV29-1 combines with J gene TRBJ1-1; D not certain. Germline V gene sequence: CDR1 SQVTM, CDR2 ANQGSEA. The CDR3 loop spans 13 amino acids. Trimming pared 6 bases from V and 1 base from J, leaving 12 bases between. The CDR3 DNA is TGCAGCGTGGGTGGGAGGGCGAACACTGAAGCTTTCTTT. It encodes CSVGGRANTEAFF.

This clone has only a few counts. The V call is TRBV6-1, the J call TRBJ2-3, with TRBD1 identical over 7 bases. After removal of 2 bases from V and 4 bases from J, the junction contained 3 bases not matched to a gene. The CDR3 is made up of 14 amino acids. CDR1 is MNHNS and CDR2 is SASEGT in the germline V gene. In DNA, the CDR3 is TGTGCCAGCAGTGAATTGACAGGGCCAGATACGCAGTATTTT. It yields the protein CASSELTGPDTQYF.

V is TRBV30 and J is TRBJ1-3; D perhaps matches TRBD1 (5 bases). CDR1 and CDR2 (germline): GTSNPN, SVGIG (reference sequence). V lost 1 base and J 4 bases, leaving 5 bases between the germline ends. The CDR3 extends over 12 amino acids. Here the CDR3 DNA reads TGTGCCTGGAGTGGGGGCGGAAACACCATATATTTT. It yields the protein CAWSGGGNTIYF.

As to this clone: Distinct nucleotide sequences in the sample also encode this CDR3. The chain links TRBV9 to TRBJ2-5; TRBD2 matches at 8 bases. In germline, CDR1 is SGDLS, CDR2 YYNGEE. J was trimmed by 0 bases and V by 7 bases; bases with no gene match: 8. The CDR3 consists of 15 residues. The CDR3 DNA is TGTGCCAGCGCCTCGGGGGGGGTGTACCAAGAGACCCAGTACTTC. Translating it yields CASASGGVYQETQYF.

The chain recombines TRBV7-3 with TRBJ1-1; D is unresolved. Germline CDR1 and CDR2: SGHTA and FQGTGA. The length of the CDR3 is 13 residues. The V end was cut by 1 base, the J end by 1 base, with 4 bases between. Here the CDR3 reads CASSLISNTEAFF. CDR3 DNA sequence: TGTGCCAGCAGCTTAATCTCGAACACTGAAGCTTTCTTT.

This clone was picked up a small number of times. The CDR3 bases are TGTGCCAGCAGCTCCAGAGGGAGTCAGCCCCAGCATTTT. As protein: CASSSRGSQPQHF. The rearrangement joins TRBV7-2 to TRBJ1-5; D not resolved. Germline CDR1 is SGHTA and CDR2 is FQGNSA. The CDR3 covers 13 residues. V gave up 4 bases and J gave up 6 bases, with 10 bases separating them.

The V call is TRBV2, the J call TRBJ2-2, with D maybe TRBD1 (6 bases). V lost 1 base and J lost 7, with 13 bases in between. The CDR3 has 15 amino acids. The germline V gene encodes CDR1 SNHLY and CDR2 FYNNEI. CDR3 coding DNA: TGTGCCAGCAGTGAAGACAGGGTAGAGGGCGGGGAGCTGTTTTTT. It translates to CASSEDRVEGGELFF.